A single sample is the source of the 27 T cell receptor beta chains below, sequenced in a study of long-term antiretroviral therapy in people with HIV. Running of the v3.0 immunoSEQ assay took place at survey level. The method was immunoSEQ multiplex PCR; TCRdb's version includes in-frame clones alone and lacks a portion of them. This sample yields about 20,000 clones, of which roughly 87% are seen a single time; under 5% belongs to the top ten. The source material was unsorted PBMCs, sampled 2.1 years after starting antiretroviral therapy. Receptors were obtained from a man between 18 and 35 years old with HIV.

The chain has TRBV10-3 and TRBJ1-6; TRBD1 is a possible D gene (5 bases). Trimming took 0 bases from V and 7 from J, leaving 13 bases between them. CDR3 length: 16 amino acids. From germline, CDR1 is ENHRY and CDR2 SYGVKD. The CDR3 sequence is CAISESGPWNNSPLHF. The CDR3 bases are TGTGCCATCAGTGAGTCGGGGCCCTGGAACAATTCACCCCTCCACTTT.

A single count supports this clone. J is TRBJ1-1 and V is TRBV21-1; the table's TRBD1 call for D was not verified on the DNA. TRBV21-1 is a listed pseudogene. This CDR3 region has 17 residues. This chain's CDR3 is CASSSRQLSENNTEAFF. In DNA form, the CDR3 reads TGTGCCAGCAGCTCCCGACAGCTCTCCGAGAACAACACTGAAGCTTTCTTT.

This clone has more than one count but fewer than ten. This rearrangement joins TRBV2 to TRBJ2-7, with D unresolved. The CDR3 runs to 12 residues. Germline CDR1 reads SNHLY; CDR2 reads FYNNEI. V was pared by 4 bases and J by 3 bases, with 7 bases between. CDR3: CASSVGNYEQYF. CDR3 in DNA: TGTGCCAGCAGTGTGGGCAACTACGAGCAGTACTTC. The full variable domain, completed using reference TRBV2 and TRBJ2-7, is EPEVTQTPSHQVTQMGQEVILRCVPISNHLYFYWYRQILGQKVEFLVSFYNNEISEKSEIFDDQFSVERPDGSNFTLKIRSTKLEDSAMYFCASSVGNYEQYFGPGTRLTVT.

This rearrangement joins TRBV7-3 to TRBJ2-2; no definite D call. V dropped 5 bases and J dropped 4 bases, with 11 bases sitting between them. The germline V gene has CDR1 SGHTA and CDR2 FQGTGA. The CDR3 covers 14 residues. CDR3 loop: CASSMKLGTGELFF. The CDR3 coding sequence is TGTGCCAGCAGCATGAAGTTGGGCACCGGGGAGCTGTTTTTT.

This clone was seen once. This chain connects TRBV6-5 to TRBJ1-1, with 9 bases that match TRBD1. Trimming removed 6 bases from V and 4 bases from J; junction bases left unmatched: 6. CDR1 is MNHEY, CDR2 SVGAGI, per germline. This CDR3 spans 14 amino acids. In nucleotides, the CDR3 is TGTGCCAGCAGAGACAGGGGGAAGGTCACTGAAGCTTTCTTT. Translating it yields CASRDRGKVTEAFF.

The rearrangement uses TRBV7-6 and TRBJ2-7; D is possibly TRBD1 or TRBD2 (5 bases each). The CDR3 is 14 amino acids. CDR1 is SGHVS and CDR2 is FNYEAQ in the germline V gene. V was cut by 5 bases and J by 2 bases, with 13 bases left in between. The CDR3 loop reads CASSPYGAPYEQYF. CDR3 nucleotides: TGTGCCAGCAGCCCCTACGGGGCCCCCTACGAGCAGTACTTC.

The chain combines TRBV9 with TRBJ1-2; 8 bases align to TRBD1. Germline V CDR1 and CDR2: SGDLS, YYNGEE. The CDR3 sequence is 16 residues long. Trimming cost V 3 bases and J 9 bases; bases outside gene matches: 16. In DNA form, the CDR3 reads TGTGCCAGCAGCGCTAGTCCAGACAGGGGACGAGAGAGCTACACCTTC. Translating it yields CASSASPDRGRESYTF.

On this clone itself: The CDR3 end shows no conserved phenylalanine or tryptophan, and so a read error is likely. The chain recombines TRBV4-3 with TRBJ1-2; no clear D. Trimming removed 1 base from V and 4 bases from J, with 10 bases in between. This CDR3 contains 14 residues. Germline values: CDR1 LGHNA, CDR2 YSLEER. The CDR3 DNA follows: TGCGCCAGCAGCCAAGCTCCGGAGTCCTATGGCTACACCCTC. It yields the protein CASSQAPESYGYTL.

The rearrangement uses TRBV5-4 and TRBJ2-5; D unresolved. The germline V and J ends were trimmed by 0 bases and 1 base, with 4 bases remaining between them. The V gene's germline CDR1 is SGHNT and CDR2 YYREEE (reference sequence). The CDR3 has 13 residues. CDR3 residues: CASSLVAQETQYF. DNA of the CDR3: TGTGCCAGCAGCTTGGTAGCCCAAGAGACCCAGTACTTC.

The chain couples TRBV7-9 to TRBJ1-1, with 8 bases identical to TRBD1. This CDR3 spans 12 amino acids. V dropped 1 base and J dropped 11; count of bases not matched to a gene: 3. CDR1 is SEHNR and CDR2 is FQNEAQ in the germline V gene (reference sequence). DNA of the CDR3: TGTGCCAGCAGCTTAGGGACAGGGAGCGCTTTCTTT. Protein: CASSLGTGSAFF.

The chain combines TRBV19 with TRBJ1-5; D is uncertain. The CDR3 sequence is 19 residues long. Per germline, CDR1 LNHDA and CDR2 SQIVND (reference sequence). V was cut by 0 bases and J by 5 bases, with 23 bases left in between. The CDR3, as DNA: TGTGCCAGTAGTATAGATCTTGGTGAGGTACGAGCACTGTATCAGCCCCAGCATTTT. Translation gives CASSIDLGEVRALYQPQHF.

The rearrangement joins TRBV9 to TRBJ2-6, with D possibly called TRBD1 or TRBD2 (6 bases each). Germline loops: CDR1 SGDLS, CDR2 YYNGEE. V gave up 4 bases and J gave up 4 bases, with 21 bases separating them. The CDR3 spans 18 residues. The CDR3 here is CASSQRPGALLGANVLTF. CDR3 bases: TGTGCCAGCAGCCAGAGGCCGGGGGCCCTCTTAGGGGCCAACGTCCTGACTTTC.

This clone was recorded only once. This sequence joins TRBV5-4 and TRBJ2-7; 11 bases are shared with TRBD1. This CDR3 region has 13 residues. The germline CDR1 and CDR2 sequences are SGHNT and YYREEE (reference sequence). The V segment lost 4 bases and the J segment 6 bases; nucleotides outside the gene matches: 3. The CDR3 DNA is TGTGCCAGCAGCATCGGGACAGGGGGCGAGCAGTACTTC. Protein: CASSIGTGGEQYF. The whole variable domain, filled in from reference TRBV5-4 and TRBJ2-7, reads ETGVTQSPTHLIKTRGQQVTLRCSSQSGHNTVSWYQQALGQGPQFIFQYYREEENGRGNFPPRFSGLQFPNYSSELNVNALELDDSALYLCASSIGTGGEQYFGPGTRLTVT.

The DNA of the CDR3 is TGTGCCAGCAGTCCACGACAGGGAATCGAGTTCTATGGCTACACCTTC. Protein sequence: CASSPRQGIEFYGYTF. J is TRBJ1-2 and V is TRBV27, with TRBD1 matching 7 bases. Germline CDR1 MNHEY, CDR2 SMNVEV (reference sequence). This CDR3 region has 16 residues. With V trimmed by 5 bases and J by 4 bases, 13 bases remained unmatched.

This chain links TRBV2 with TRBJ1-1, with D unresolved. This CDR3 has 12 amino acids. V was pared by 4 bases and J by 1 base, with 4 bases between. Germline CDR1 SNHLY, CDR2 FYNNEI. The CDR3 DNA reads as TGTGCCAGCAGTGCGGGGAACACTGAAGCTTTCTTT. As protein: CASSAGNTEAFF. Looking up the rest from reference TRBV2 and TRBJ1-1 gives the full variable domain: EPEVTQTPSHQVTQMGQEVILRCVPISNHLYFYWYRQILGQKVEFLVSFYNNEISEKSEIFDDQFSVERPDGSNFTLKIRSTKLEDSAMYFCASSAGNTEAFFGQGTRLTVV.

This chain uses TRBV10-1 with TRBJ1-1, with 7 bases lining up with TRBD1. Germline-derived CDR1 and CDR2 are WNHNN and SYGVQD (reference sequence). This CDR3 has 17 amino acids. The junction had 11 bases not matched to a gene; V was cut back by 0 bases and J by 4 bases. The CDR3 DNA is TGCGCCAGCAGTGAGTCCCCGCCAGGGGGTAGGAGCACTGAAGCTTTCTTT. It yields the protein CASSESPPGGRSTEAFF.

The V and J genes are TRBV18 and TRBJ1-1; D is undetermined. The CDR3 length is 14 residues. The V end lost 0 bases, the J end lost 6 bases, and 11 bases lay between the germline ends. Germline values: CDR1 KGHSH, CDR2 LQKENI. CDR3 DNA: TGTGCCAGCTCACCACCAAAAGGTCTCGCTGAAGCTTTCTTT. Its translation is CASSPPKGLAEAFF.

Concerning this clone: Germline and junction disagree at one end, which may indicate a read error. The rearrangement links TRBV7-7 to TRBJ2-5; D possibly uses TRBD1 or TRBD2 (5 bases each). Germline V lookup: CDR1 SSHAT, CDR2 FNYEAQ (reference sequence). The length of the CDR3 is 16 residues. This CDR3 is CASSSSGAHPQETQYF. DNA of the CDR3: TGTGCTAGCAGCTCCTCCGGGGCTCACCCCCAAGAGACCCAGTACTTC.

The chain recombines TRBV21-1 with TRBJ1-2. TRBV21-1 is a recognized pseudogene. The CDR3 sequence is 11 residues long. The CDR3, as DNA: TGTGCCAGCAGCACCTCATATGGCTACACCTTC. It encodes CASSTSYGYTF.

This clone was counted once. The chain has TRBV7-2 and TRBJ1-5; 12 bases match TRBD1. The CDR3 contains 17 residues. CDR1 is SGHTA, CDR2 FQGNSA, per germline. The J segment lost 7 bases and the V segment lost 1 base, leaving 8 bases of the junction unmatched. The CDR3 here is CASSLGDRGHTRQPQHF. The CDR3 DNA follows: TGTGCCAGCAGCTTAGGGGACAGGGGGCACACACGACAGCCCCAGCATTTT.

This clone was counted a single time. An end of the junction differs from the germline gene, which may be a read error. Distinct nucleotide sequences in the sample also encode this CDR3. V and J are TRBV6-5 and TRBJ2-5, with 7 bases fitting TRBD1. The CDR3 has 15 amino acids. Per germline, CDR1 MNHEY and CDR2 SVGAGI. The CDR3 spells CASSYLTGVGETQYF. CDR3 coding DNA: TGTGCCAGCAGTTACTTAACAGGGGTGGGAGAGACCCAATACTTC.

This clone was detected a few times. The rearrangement uses TRBV6-1 and TRBJ2-7; TRBD1 agrees at 8 bases. CDR1 is MNHNS, CDR2 SASEGT, per germline. The J segment lost 4 bases and the V segment lost 6 bases, leaving 5 bases of the junction unmatched. This CDR3 has 13 amino acids. The CDR3 DNA reads as TGTGCCAGCAGGGACAGGGCCTCTTACGAGCAGTACTTC. It yields the protein CASRDRASYEQYF.

The CDR3 nucleotides read TGTGCCAGCAGCCCCGGGCCCCCAGCGAGCAATCAGCCCCAGCATTTT. It yields the protein CASSPGPPASNQPQHF. The chain employs TRBV5-4 and TRBJ1-5; D is unclear. The CDR3 consists of 16 residues. V was clipped by 4 bases and J by 1 base, with 15 bases between them. The V gene's germline CDR1 is SGHNT and CDR2 YYREEE (reference sequence).

The V and J genes are TRBV2 and TRBJ2-7; D ambiguous. The CDR3 contains 14 residues. V was pared by 5 bases and J by 2 bases, with 13 bases between. CDR1 is SNHLY and CDR2 is FYNNEI in the germline V gene. The CDR3 nucleotides read TGTGCCAGCAGTACCGTGGGTGAAGCCTACGAGCAGTACTTC. The encoded protein is CASSTVGEAYEQYF.

The genes are TRBV7-2 and TRBJ2-7; D may correspond to TRBD1 or TRBD2 (6 bases each). CDR1 and CDR2 (germline): SGHTA, FQGNSA. This CDR3 has 14 amino acids. V was pared by 3 bases and J by 7 bases, with 16 bases between. This chain's CDR3 is CASSFRDGGTEQYF. For the CDR3, the DNA is TGTGCCAGCAGCTTCAGGGACGGGGGCACAGAGCAGTACTTC. The whole variable domain, filled in from reference TRBV7-2 and TRBJ2-7, reads GAGVSQSPSNKVTEKGKDVELRCDPISGHTALYWYRQSLGQGLEFLIYFQGNSAPDKSGLPSDRFSAERTGGSVSTLTIQRTQQEDSAVYLCASSFRDGGTEQYFGPGTRLTVT.

The V and J genes are TRBV18 and TRBJ2-7; TRBD1 might be the D (5 bases). The CDR3 contains 12 residues. In germline, CDR1 is KGHSH, CDR2 LQKENI. V lost 6 bases and J lost 3, with 9 bases in between. CDR3 region: CASSDDSYEQYF. In DNA form, the CDR3 reads TGTGCCAGCTCGGATGACAGCTACGAGCAGTACTTC.

In regard to this clone: A junction boundary mismatches the germline segment, possibly from a read error. The V gene is TRBV2, the J gene TRBJ1-5, with D possibly TRBD1 on 5 matching bases. The CDR3 has 15 amino acids. Germline values: CDR1 SNHLY, CDR2 FYNNEI. DNA for the CDR3: TGTGCCAGCAGAAGCCGTGGGGGGTTCAATCAGTCCCAGCATTTT. Residues: CASRSRGGFNQSQHF. The whole variable domain, filled in from reference TRBV2 and TRBJ1-5, reads EPEVTQTPSHQVTQMGQEVILRCVPISNHLYFYWYRQILGQKVEFLVSFYNNEISEKSEIFDDQFSVERPDGSNFTLKIRSTKLEDSAMYFCASRSRGGFNQSQHFGDGTRLSIL.